This T cell receptor beta chain was retrieved from a study of blood T cell repertoires in COVID-19 (dated by TCRdb to about 2020). About the study as a whole: Collaborator samples came from the United States, Italy and Spain and covered acute and convalescent phases of COVID-19. The repertoires were released in a freely available public database meant as a resource for research on the immune response to SARS-CoV-2. The sample metadata nearly always contained a de-identified subject ID, COVID-19 status, age in years and sex. The samples were drawn from the first 160 participants of the ongoing ImmuneRACE study and from under 1,500 subjects provided by 6 global collaborators. Deeply sampled blood TCRbeta repertoires from subjects exposed to, actively infected with, or recovered from COVID-19 were included in the dataset. The material from the prospective study consisted of cDNA or gDNA derived from T cells, B-cell-depleted T cells, or PBMCs. HLA class I and class II types, where available, came from metadata supplied by the sample provider rather than from assay-based typing. The paper's findings and limits, for the study overall: The amount of clinical and demographic metadata varied by source and participant and was provided uncurated.

TCRbeta CDR3 regions were amplified from genomic DNA using the immunoSEQ Assay, a bias-controlled multiplex PCR. The authors' pipeline ran thus. The number of nucleated cells in each sample was estimated by amplification of reference gene primers within the assay. To quantify the absolute abundance of each unique TCRbeta CDR3 rearrangement, sequence reads were collapsed and filtered. Productive Simpson clonality was computed per sample as the square root of Simpson's diversity index over productive rearrangements. TCRdb took over this immuneACCESS table, retaining in-frame rearrangements with V and J assigned. Such tables are incomplete; in checked studies, under half of the missing clones stem from an unresolved V gene, and the remainder is unexplained. The DNA gave D and trimming, while V, J and clone size come from that table. This sample comprises about 160,000 clones, 70% to 90% of them detected only once. The ten biggest clones cover 6.6% of the sample.

This clone was seen a handful of times. Its specific antigen is unknown. Base qualities are not recorded, but no much larger clone differs from it by a single base. V lost 4 bases and J lost 0 bases; the stretch between them is 11 bases long. CDR1 SGHTA and CDR2 FQGNSA are derived from the germline V gene. Measured from the cysteine to the phenylalanine, the CDR3 is 15 residues long. CDR3 DNA only is kept here, 45 bases in frame from base 1. Participants in the prospective study were aged roughly 18 to 89 years, lived in some 24 United States geographic areas, and enrolled through a virtual design. To assign participants to cohorts, the prospective study relied on clinical history that participants themselves reported in a screening survey and a study questionnaire. Recovered participants in ImmuneRACE Cohort 3 were defined as having two consecutive negative NP/OP PCR tests, clearance from a healthcare professional, or resolution of symptoms. In the prospective study, whole blood, serum and a nasopharyngeal or oropharyngeal swab were collected from each participant by mobile phlebotomists. Participants in the prospective study had the option to provide additional blood draws and questionnaires over an approximately 2-month period. Prospective study blood samples were shipped either frozen or at room temperature before DNA extraction.

The V and J segments used are TRBV7-2 and TRBJ2-3; the D gene is unclear. Sequencing was carried out using PBMCs or T cells enriched from blood (not recorded which). This receptor was identified in a woman in her forties or fifties who had recovered from COVID-19. The nucleotide sequence reads TGTGCCAGCAGCTCGCTGGAGACTAGCACAGATACGCAGTATTTT. It translates to CASSSLETSTDTQYF.